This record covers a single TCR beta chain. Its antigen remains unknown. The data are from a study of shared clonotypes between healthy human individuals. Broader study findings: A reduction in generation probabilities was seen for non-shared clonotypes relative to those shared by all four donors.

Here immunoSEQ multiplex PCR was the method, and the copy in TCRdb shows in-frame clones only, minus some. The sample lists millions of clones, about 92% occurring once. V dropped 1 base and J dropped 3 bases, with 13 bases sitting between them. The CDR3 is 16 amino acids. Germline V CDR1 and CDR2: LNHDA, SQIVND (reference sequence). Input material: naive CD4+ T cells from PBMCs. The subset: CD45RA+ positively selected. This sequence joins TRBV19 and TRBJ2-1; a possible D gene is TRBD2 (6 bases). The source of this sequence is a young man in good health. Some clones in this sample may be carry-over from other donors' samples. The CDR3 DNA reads TGTGCCAGTAGTATAGGAGGAGCGGACTACTACAATGAGCAGTTCTTC. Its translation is CASSIGGADYYNEQFF.